The present T cell receptor (beta chain) was sequenced within a study of T cell responses to AZD1222 COVID-19 vaccine. Across the whole study: Second-dose intervals near 4 or 12 weeks were combined.

With respect to this clone: What it binds is not known.

General observations from the study: Spike was spanned by vaccine-associated CD4 TCRs, which were dominant at 160-218 and 743-854. Only a handful of people who got AZD1222 tested seropositive at baseline. Repertoire sampling happened only post peak T cell response.

The ends were cut back, 2 bases at V and 2 bases at J, with 6 bases in the middle. Germline CDR1 and CDR2: MDHEN and SYDVKM. The CDR3 loop spans 14 amino acids. Assay used: immunoSEQ multiplex PCR; TCRdb lists only in-frame clones, some missing. The top ten hold around 5.5% of the sample, which has about 160,000 clones, around nine tenths seen once. The sequence came from an adult in good health. The specimen comprised peripheral blood, sampled on day 0 of AZD1222 vaccination. The V and J genes are TRBV28 and TRBJ2-2; no clear D. DNA for the CDR3: TGTGCCAGCAGTTTAGCGGTAAACACCGGGGAGCTGTTTTTT. Translating it yields CASSLAVNTGELFF.